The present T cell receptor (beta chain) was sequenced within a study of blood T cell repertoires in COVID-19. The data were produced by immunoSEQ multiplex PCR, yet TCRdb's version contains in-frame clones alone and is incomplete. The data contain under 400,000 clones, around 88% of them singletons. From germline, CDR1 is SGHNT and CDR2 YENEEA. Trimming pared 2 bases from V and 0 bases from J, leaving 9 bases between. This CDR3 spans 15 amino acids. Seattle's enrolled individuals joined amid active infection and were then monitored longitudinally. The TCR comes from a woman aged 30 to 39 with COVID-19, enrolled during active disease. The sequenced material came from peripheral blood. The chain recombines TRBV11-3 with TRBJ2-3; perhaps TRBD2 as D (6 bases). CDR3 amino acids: CASSLSAGSTDTQYF. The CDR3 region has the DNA TGTGCCAGCAGCTTATCCGCGGGGAGCACAGATACGCAGTATTTT.